Below, one TCR beta chain is given with its context. This clonotype was recorded a few times. The clone's antigen remains unknown. Nothing much larger sits one base from this clone, and base qualities are not available. Library generation was performed with RT-PCR. Sequencing relied on an Illumina HiSeq 2500. TCRdb reprocessing: public reads trimmed at Q25 with fastp, clones called with MiXCR, in-frame beta chains kept. Each CDR3 protein gets just one entry, which takes the most common genes and DNA from the rows behind it. This sample has about 700,000 distinct CDR3 sequences in its table, and about 14% of those were observed once. The top ten hold 7.6% of the sample. This entry comes from a study of response to subunit inactivated influenza vaccine (dated by TCRdb to the late 2010s). A note on the overall study: The study used deep quantitative T cell receptor repertoire profiling to track responses to a trivalent subunit inactivated influenza vaccine.

The germline V gene (reference sequence) yields LNHDA for CDR1 and SQIVND for CDR2. V is pared back by 7 bases and J by 5 bases, with 12 bases lying between the germline termini. Inclusive of the bounding cysteine and phenylalanine, the CDR3 is 14 residues long. Here the CDR3 DNA is all that survives: 42 bases in frame from base 1. Overall study outcomes, separate from this receptor: According to the authors, only a limited number of new T cells may be recruited by each seasonal influenza vaccination.

The sequence joins TRBV19 to TRBJ1-6; TRBD1 could be the D gene, as 5 bases match. The TCR sequence derives from a man aged 50 to 60 who received an inactivated influenza vaccine. Donor details come from another sample of the same person, matched by shared clones. The sequencing used PBMCs from blood, collected roughly 2 weeks before vaccination. The DNA sequence reads TGTGCCAGTAAGTGGGGGTACGATAATTCACCCCTCCACTTT. Protein translation: CASKWGYDNSPLHF.